This TCR beta chain appears in the sequencing data of a study of cytomegalovirus exposure and HLA in healthy donors. Study conclusions and caveats: Available immune exposure information covered CMV serostatus only. A reported reduction in N-insertions relative to the roughly 700-donor mean was seen in an Asian-associated ancestry cluster in a later analysis. The presence/absence work took it that sequencing depth was about the same across donors.

This CDR3 is 14 amino acids long. Germline lookup yields CDR1 GTSNPN and CDR2 SVGIG (reference sequence). Trimming cost V 3 bases and J 7 bases; bases outside gene matches: 9. The PCR was carried out with 60 Vbeta primers and 13 Jbeta primers. Assay used: immunoSEQ multiplex PCR; TCRdb lists only in-frame clones, some missing. The sample yields around 64,000 clones, 85% seen once. Concerning this clone: What it binds is unknown.

The specimen sequenced was PBMCs. This chain links TRBV30 with TRBJ2-3, with 8 bases matching TRBD2. This receptor was taken from a female donor in good health and CMV-seronegative. This CDR3 is CAWRSSGNGNTQYF. The CDR3 bases are TGTGCCTGGAGAAGTAGCGGGAATGGAAATACGCAGTATTTT. The full variable domain, in which reference TRBV30 and TRBJ2-3 provide the parts outside the CDR3, is SQTIHQWPATLVQPVGSPLSLECTVEGTSNPNLYWYRQAAGRGLQLLFYSVGIGQISSEVPQNLSASRPQDRQFILSSKKLLLSDSGFYLCAWRSSGNGNTQYFGPGTRLTVL.